Following are 24 T cell receptor beta chains from one sample sequenced in a study of cytomegalovirus exposure and HLA in healthy donors. PCR involved 60 Vbeta and 13 Jbeta primers. Assay: immunoSEQ multiplex PCR; the TCRdb copy retains only in-frame clones and omits some. The table includes 85,000 to 130,000 clones, around 80% detected once. Material: PBMCs. The source of these receptors is a woman aged 18-35 years in good health and CMV-seronegative.

This clone has a handful of counts. The chain recombines TRBV7-2 with TRBJ1-5; 7 bases agree with TRBD1. CDR3 length equals 14 residues. The germline V gene has CDR1 SGHTA and CDR2 FQGNSA. Trimming took 5 bases from V and 2 from J; bases not matched to a gene: 3. CDR3 sequence reads: CASSPDRGNQPQHF. Written as DNA, the CDR3 is TGTGCCAGCAGCCCCGACAGGGGCAATCAGCCCCAGCATTTT.

The CDR3 spells CSVETSRAQYF. The DNA for the CDR3 is TGCAGCGTTGAGACCTCGCGGGCCCAGTACTTC. J is TRBJ2-5 and V is TRBV29-1, with TRBD2 as a possible D gene (5 bases). Trimming took off 3 bases at V and 9 bases at J, with 11 bases between the two ends. CDR1 is SQVTM, CDR2 ANQGSEA, per germline. The CDR3 consists of 11 residues.

This clone was picked up one time. J is TRBJ2-1 and V is TRBV19; D unresolved. V lost 2 bases and J 10 bases, leaving 18 bases between the germline ends. Germline lookup yields CDR1 LNHDA and CDR2 SQIVND (reference sequence). The CDR3 has 15 amino acids. As DNA, the CDR3 is TGTGCCAGTAGTATATCGGGTCCCCGACTCCCAGAGCAGTTCTTC. Translation: CASSISGPRLPEQFF.

As concerns this clone: Because the CDR3's place on the DNA is in doubt, the DNA is left out and the CDR3 is given as listed by TCRdb. The rearrangement links TRBV6-5 to TRBJ2-4; TRBD1 reflects the table's D call only, with no check against the DNA. Germline values: CDR1 MNHEY, CDR2 SVGAGI. Counting both end residues, the CDR3 totals 15 amino acids. Here the CDR3 reads CASSTSTLAKNIQYF.

The V gene is TRBV6-5, the J gene TRBJ2-1; D gene uncertain. V shed 5 bases and J shed 0 bases, with 11 bases lying between them. Per the germline V gene, CDR1 is MNHEY and CDR2 is SVGAGI. The CDR3 consists of 15 residues. The CDR3 protein is CASSTIRGSYNEQFF. The CDR3 DNA reads as TGTGCCAGCAGTACCATAAGAGGCTCCTACAATGAGCAGTTCTTC.

This clone was recorded only once. One end of the junction is discordant with germline, which a read error may explain. V gene TRBV7-9 combines with J gene TRBJ2-7, with TRBD2 matching 9 bases. This CDR3 has 15 amino acids. Per germline, CDR1 SEHNR and CDR2 FQNEAQ (reference sequence). The CDR3 bases are TGTTCCAGCTCCATTCTAGCGGGGTCGAACCACGAGCAGTACTTC. Encoded protein: CSSSILAGSNHEQYF.

This clone was observed a handful of times. The gene calls are TRBV10-3 and TRBJ2-5; D may be TRBD1 (6 bases). Trimming removed 2 bases at V and 1 base at J, with 8 bases between. This CDR3 contains 14 residues. CDR1 is ENHRY, CDR2 SYGVKD, per germline. CDR3 sequence (DNA): TGTGCCATCAGTGAGGGGACACCCCAAGAGACCCAGTACTTC. Translating gives CAISEGTPQETQYF.

The rearrangement links TRBV7-2 to TRBJ2-5; 11 positions agree with TRBD2. This CDR3 spans 17 amino acids. Germline CDR1 and CDR2: SGHTA and FQGNSA. The trim removed 3 bases at V and 2 bases at J, leaving 8 bases unmatched. The CDR3 DNA follows: TGTGCCAGCAGCTTGGCCGGACTAGCGGGCCTTCAAGAGACCCAGTACTTC. Translated: CASSLAGLAGLQETQYF.

The genes are TRBV18 and TRBJ1-2; D ambiguous. The V gene's germline CDR1 is KGHSH and CDR2 LQKENI. The CDR3 covers 18 residues. Trimming removed 2 bases from V and 8 bases from J, with 27 bases in between. The CDR3 DNA reads as TGTGCCAGCTCACCAAGTCCCCTATGGGAAAACTCTCCGGGGGGCTACACCTTC. Translated, it gives CASSPSPLWENSPGGYTF.

The chain uses TRBV28 and TRBJ1-1; 8 nucleotides match TRBD1. The CDR3 covers 15 residues. The germline CDR1 and CDR2 sequences are MDHEN and SYDVKM. V shed 7 bases and J 4 bases; nucleotides not matched to a gene: 11. CDR3 sequence reads: CASTLVGRGPTEAFF. CDR3 in DNA: TGTGCCAGCACCTTGGTTGGCAGGGGGCCCACTGAAGCTTTCTTT.

V usage is TRBV7-2 and J usage is TRBJ2-3, with D maybe TRBD1 (6 bases). V was cut by 2 bases and J by 0 bases, with 9 bases left in between. Germline CDR1 reads SGHTA; CDR2 reads FQGNSA. CDR3 length: 15 residues. The CDR3 loop reads CASSLRTVSTDTQYF. The CDR3 DNA is TGTGCCAGCAGCTTAAGGACAGTGAGCACAGATACGCAGTATTTT.

The chain couples TRBV6-1 to TRBJ2-3; TRBD2 agrees at 9 bases. The CDR3 loop spans 12 amino acids. J gave up 14 bases and V 2 bases, and 5 bases lay outside the gene matches. The germline gives CDR1 MNHNS, CDR2 SASEGT. CDR3 region: CASSELAGGRYF. The CDR3 nucleotides are TGTGCCAGCAGTGAACTTGCGGGGGGGAGGTATTTT.

The chain combines TRBV5-1 with TRBJ1-1; D not certain. The CDR3 has 13 residues. The germline gives CDR1 SGHRS, CDR2 YFSETQ. Trimming cost V 5 bases and J 4 bases, with 12 bases left between them. This CDR3 is CASSKLSGTEAFF. The CDR3 nucleotides read TGCGCCAGCAGTAAGCTCTCCGGCACTGAAGCTTTCTTT. Looking up the rest from reference TRBV5-1 and TRBJ1-1 gives the full variable domain: KAGVTQTPRYLIKTRGQQVTLSCSPISGHRSVSWYQQTPGQGLQFLFEYFSETQRNKGNFPGRFSGRQFSNSRSEMNVSTLELGDSALYLCASSKLSGTEAFFGQGTRLTVV.

The chain links TRBV6-4 to TRBJ2-2; 8 bases are shared with TRBD2. Unmatched junction bases numbered 0, after V lost 2 bases and J lost 4 bases. CDR1 is MRHNA and CDR2 is SNTAGT in the germline V gene. The CDR3 contains 14 residues. For the CDR3, the DNA is TGTGCCAGCAGTGACGGGACTAGCACCGGGGAGCTGTTTTTT. Residues: CASSDGTSTGELFF.

The chain has TRBV30 and TRBJ1-1, with a tentative D call TRBD1 (6 bases). In germline, CDR1 is GTSNPN, CDR2 SVGIG (reference sequence). V gave up 4 bases and J gave up 3 bases, with 15 bases separating them. CDR3 size: 14 residues. CDR3: CAWTSDRLYTEAFF. The CDR3 nucleotides read TGTGCCTGGACGTCAGACAGGCTTTACACTGAAGCTTTCTTT.

This chain connects TRBV13 to TRBJ2-1; TRBD2 agrees at 10 bases. The V and J ends lost 0 bases and 8 bases, in that order; junction bases with no gene match: 10. This CDR3 spans 17 amino acids. Germline V gene lookup returns CDR1 PRHDT and CDR2 FYEKMQ (reference sequence). The CDR3 nucleotides read TGTGCCAGCAGCTTAGGTTTGGGTCTAGCGGGAGTCGATGAGCAGTTCTTC. Its protein is CASSLGLGLAGVDEQFF. Using reference TRBV13 and TRBJ2-1 for the parts outside the CDR3, the full variable domain is AAGVIQSPRHLIKEKRETATLKCYPIPRHDTVYWYQQGPGQDPQFLISFYEKMQSDKGSIPDRFSAQQFSDYHSELNMSSLELGDSALYFCASSLGLGLAGVDEQFFGPGTRLTVL.

A single count supports this clone. The rearrangement links TRBV7-2 to TRBJ2-5; a possible D gene is TRBD2 (7 bases). The length of the CDR3 is 15 residues. The ends were cut back, 6 bases at V and 5 bases at J, with 19 bases in the middle. Germline assignment: CDR1 SGHTA and CDR2 FQGNSA. The CDR3 DNA reads TGTGCCAGCAGTTCACGGCGGGGGCGCTGGGAGACCCAGTACTTC. Protein: CASSSRRGRWETQYF.

The chain has TRBV15 and TRBJ2-5; 8 nucleotides line up with TRBD1. The CDR3 extends over 16 amino acids. V trimming: 6 bases; J trimming: 5 bases; junction bases outside the gene matches: 14. Germline V gene sequence: CDR1 LNHNV, CDR2 YYDKDF (reference sequence). Here the CDR3 reads CATSPDRGVYYETQYF. The CDR3 DNA follows: TGTGCCACCAGTCCAGACAGGGGAGTTTATTATGAGACCCAGTACTTC.

This chain links TRBV6-5 with TRBJ2-1; D may be TRBD2 (5 bases). Per germline, CDR1 MNHEY and CDR2 SVGAGI. Between the trimmed V and J ends, which lost 4 bases and 5 bases, there was a span of 12 bases. This CDR3 comprises 14 residues. CDR3 bases: TGTGCCAGCAGTTTGAGGTGGGAGAACAATGAGCAGTTCTTC. Its protein product is CASSLRWENNEQFF.

The chain combines TRBV2 with TRBJ2-7, with a possible D match to TRBD1 (5 bases). This CDR3 comprises 13 residues. CDR1 and CDR2 from the germline V gene are SNHLY and FYNNEI. V lost 4 bases and J 9 bases, leaving 16 bases between the germline ends. This CDR3 is CASSVSPGQGQYF. As DNA, the CDR3 is TGTGCCAGCAGTGTTTCGCCGGGCCAGGGGCAGTACTTC.

The chain recombines TRBV5-6 with TRBJ2-7, with 8 bases matching TRBD1. The CDR3 totals 15 residues. Germline values: CDR1 SGHDT, CDR2 YYEEEE. V was pared by 3 bases and J by 4 bases, with 9 bases of the junction left unmatched. The CDR3 here is CASSSRDRKLYEQYF. CDR3 sequence (DNA): TGTGCCAGCAGCTCCCGGGACAGGAAACTGTACGAGCAGTACTTC. Together with reference TRBV5-6 and TRBJ2-7, the CDR3 gives the full variable domain: DAGVTQSPTHLIKTRGQQVTLRCSPKSGHDTVSWYQQALGQGPQFIFQYYEEEERQRGNFPDRFSGHQFPNYSSELNVNALLLGDSALYLCASSSRDRKLYEQYFGPGTRLTVT.

This chain joins TRBV7-2 and TRBJ2-7; no definite D call. The V gene's germline CDR1 is SGHTA and CDR2 FQGNSA. With 2 bases removed from V and 6 bases from J, the gap between germline ends came to 5 bases. This CDR3 is built from 11 residues. CDR3 DNA: TGTGCCAGCAGCTTATACGGCGAGCAGTACTTC. It is translated as CASSLYGEQYF.

This clone has a handful of counts. V and J are TRBV30 and TRBJ2-2, with D maybe TRBD1 (6 bases). The germline V gene encodes CDR1 GTSNPN and CDR2 SVGIG (reference sequence). This CDR3 contains 15 residues. Trimming removed 2 bases at V and 7 bases at J, with 17 bases between. CDR3 in DNA: TGTGCCTGGAGTTCCGTCTCTCGACAGGTCGGGGAGCTGTTTTTT. Protein product: CAWSSVSRQVGELFF.

V gene TRBV7-9 combines with J gene TRBJ1-1, with TRBD1 matching over 11 bases. CDR1 and CDR2 from the germline V gene are SEHNR and FQNEAQ (reference sequence). The J segment lost 4 bases and the V segment lost 6 bases, leaving 7 bases of the junction unmatched. This CDR3 spans 15 amino acids. This CDR3 is CASRSGGTGGTEAFF. DNA for the CDR3: TGTGCCAGCAGATCCGGGGGGACAGGGGGCACTGAAGCTTTCTTT.